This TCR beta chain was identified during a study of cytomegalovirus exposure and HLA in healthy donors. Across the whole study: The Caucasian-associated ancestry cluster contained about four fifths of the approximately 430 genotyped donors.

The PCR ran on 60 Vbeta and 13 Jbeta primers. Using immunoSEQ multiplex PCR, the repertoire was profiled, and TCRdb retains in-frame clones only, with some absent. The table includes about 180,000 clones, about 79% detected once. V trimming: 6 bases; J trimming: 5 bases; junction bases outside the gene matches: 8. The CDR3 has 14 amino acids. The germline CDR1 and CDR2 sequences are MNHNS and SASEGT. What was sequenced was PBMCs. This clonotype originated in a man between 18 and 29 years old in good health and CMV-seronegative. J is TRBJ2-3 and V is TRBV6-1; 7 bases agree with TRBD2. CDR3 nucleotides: TGTGCCAGCAGGGGGGGAGGGTGGGGAGATACGCAGTATTTT. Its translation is CASRGGGWGDTQYF.